The 11 T cell receptor beta chains in this list originate from one sample, sequenced in a study of T cell responses to AZD1222 COVID-19 vaccine. The assay was immunoSEQ multiplex PCR, and TCRdb's table has in-frame clones only and misses some. The sample comprises tens of thousands of clones, 92% of which are singletons, and 3.1% rests with the top ten. The sample here was peripheral blood, taken 28 days after the second AZD1222 dose. These receptors all stem from an adult who received the AZD1222 COVID-19 vaccine.

This clone appeared a single time. The chain is built from TRBV2 and TRBJ2-4, with D tentatively TRBD1 or TRBD2 (5 bases each). The CDR3 length is 17 residues. CDR1 SNHLY and CDR2 FYNNEI come from the germline V gene. The V gene lost 1 base and the J gene lost 8 bases, with 21 bases spanning the gap. The CDR3 DNA reads TGTGCCAGCAGTGAAGTGGGAGCAGGGAGTGGTTTTGACATTCAGTACTTC. Protein sequence: CASSEVGAGSGFDIQYF. Full variable domain (rest looked up from reference TRBV2 and TRBJ2-4): EPEVTQTPSHQVTQMGQEVILRCVPISNHLYFYWYRQILGQKVEFLVSFYNNEISEKSEIFDDQFSVERPDGSNFTLKIRSTKLEDSAMYFCASSEVGAGSGFDIQYFGAGTRLSVL.

The chain uses TRBV24-1 and TRBJ1-1; a weak D match, TRBD1 (6 bases). The V and J ends lost 5 bases and 5 bases respectively, with 23 bases between them. Germline V CDR1 and CDR2: KGHDR, SFDVKD. This CDR3 has 17 amino acids. This chain's CDR3 is CATSAPGTIPLGTEAFF. CDR3 coding DNA: TGTGCCACCAGTGCCCCAGGGACAATACCTTTGGGGACTGAAGCTTTCTTT.

CDR3 nucleotide sequence: TGTGCCAGCAGCCGAAGACCCCTCTTCACGCAGGACAGCGCTTATGGCTACACCTTC. Its protein product is CASSRRPLFTQDSAYGYTF. The chain recombines TRBV3-1 (or the pseudogene TRBV3-2) with TRBJ1-2; TRBD1 is a possible D gene (6 bases). The length of the CDR3 is 19 residues. Germline V gene data show CDR1 as LGHDT and CDR2 as YNNKEL (reference sequence). Trimming pared 4 bases from V and 5 bases from J, leaving 29 bases between.

For the CDR3, the DNA is TGTGCCAGCAGCCGAAAGCTACTCCAAGAAGCTTTCTTT. Residues: CASSRKLLQEAFF. The chain uses TRBV6-5 and TRBJ1-1; D ambiguous. There are 13 residues in the CDR3. Germline V CDR1 and CDR2: MNHEY, SVGAGI. V was pared by 6 bases and J by 8 bases, with 16 bases between.

The chain combines TRBV29-1 with TRBJ1-2, with D unclear. Germline CDR1 SQVTM, CDR2 ANQGSEA. Deletions cut 4 bases from V and 6 bases from J, with 12 bases between. The CDR3 runs 12 residues. Written as DNA, the CDR3 is TGCAGCGTTGTAACCCACGGACATGGCTACACCTTC. Its translation is CSVVTHGHGYTF.

The chain is built from TRBV3-1 (or the pseudogene TRBV3-2) and TRBJ2-7; 8 bases line up with TRBD1. This CDR3 has 14 amino acids. J lost 2 bases, V lost 4 bases, and 4 bases had no gene match. The V gene's germline CDR1 is LGHDT and CDR2 YNNKEL (reference sequence). The CDR3 coding sequence is TGTGCCAGCAGCCTCAGGGGGCCAACCTACGAGCAGTACTTC. It is translated as CASSLRGPTYEQYF.

This clone was seen a few times. The CDR3 region is CASSYPGRRGNQPQHF. The CDR3 bases are TGTGCCAGCAGTTACCCCGGACGTCGGGGCAATCAGCCCCAGCATTTT. The J gene is TRBJ1-5, the V gene TRBV6-2 or TRBV6-3; D remains ambiguous. Per the germline V gene, CDR1 is MNHEY and CDR2 is SVGEGT. V lost 2 bases and J lost 2, with 13 bases in between. This CDR3 is built from 16 residues.

The chain joins TRBV19 to TRBJ2-1; the D gene is possibly TRBD1 (6 bases). This CDR3 comprises 15 residues. V gave up 1 base and J gave up 8 bases, with 15 bases separating them. CDR1 is LNHDA and CDR2 is SQIVND in the germline V gene (reference sequence). DNA of the CDR3: TGTGCCAGTAGTATAGGACAGGTTACAGGCCATGAGCAGTTCTTC. Its translation: CASSIGQVTGHEQFF.

The chain carries TRBV6-5 and TRBJ2-1, with TRBD1 as a possible D gene (5 bases). CDR1 MNHEY and CDR2 SVGAGI come from the germline V gene. Trimming left V 2 bases short and J 5 bases short, with 10 bases between. The CDR3 loop spans 14 amino acids. For the CDR3, the DNA is TGTGCCAGCAGTTACCTAACAGGCGACAATGAGCAGTTCTTC. Its translation is CASSYLTGDNEQFF.

This clone was seen a few times. V gene TRBV23-1 combines with J gene TRBJ1-2; the D is unclear. TRBV23-1 is treated as an ORF (open reading frame) with a function not yet certain. The CDR3 extends over 17 amino acids. Trimming stripped 3 bases from V and 1 base from J, with 18 bases between. Written as DNA, the CDR3 is TGCGCCAGCAGTCACAATTTTGGGTACTCACTTAACTATGGCTACACCTTC. As protein: CASSHNFGYSLNYGYTF.

The V and J genes are TRBV18 and TRBJ1-1; perhaps TRBD1 as D (5 bases). The CDR3 extends over 14 amino acids. Trimming took off 6 bases at V and 4 bases at J, with 15 bases between the two ends. CDR1 KGHSH and CDR2 LQKENI come from the germline V gene. Here the CDR3 reads CASSSVGGGTEAFF. The CDR3 bases are TGTGCCAGCTCTTCCGTGGGGGGAGGCACTGAAGCTTTCTTT.